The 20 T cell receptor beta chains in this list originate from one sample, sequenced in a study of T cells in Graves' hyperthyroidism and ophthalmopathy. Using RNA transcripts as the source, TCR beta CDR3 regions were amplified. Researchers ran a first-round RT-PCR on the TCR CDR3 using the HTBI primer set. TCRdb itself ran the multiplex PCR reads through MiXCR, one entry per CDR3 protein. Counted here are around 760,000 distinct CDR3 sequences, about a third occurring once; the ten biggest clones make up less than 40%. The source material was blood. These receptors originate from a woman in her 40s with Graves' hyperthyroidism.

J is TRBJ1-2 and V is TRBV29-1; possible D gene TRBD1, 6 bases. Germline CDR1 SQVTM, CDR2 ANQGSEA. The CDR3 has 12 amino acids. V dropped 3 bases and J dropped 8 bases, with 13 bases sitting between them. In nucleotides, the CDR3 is TGCAGCGTTGACGACGGGGGCTGGGGCTACACCTTC. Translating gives CSVDDGGWGYTF.

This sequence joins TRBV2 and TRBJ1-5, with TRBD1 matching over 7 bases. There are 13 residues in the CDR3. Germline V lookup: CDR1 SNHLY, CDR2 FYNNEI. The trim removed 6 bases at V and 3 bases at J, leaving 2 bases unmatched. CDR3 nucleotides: TGTGCCAGCAGGGGACAGAACAATCAGCCCCAGCATTTT. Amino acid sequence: CASRGQNNQPQHF. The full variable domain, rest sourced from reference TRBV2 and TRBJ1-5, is EPEVTQTPSHQVTQMGQEVILRCVPISNHLYFYWYRQILGQKVEFLVSFYNNEISEKSEIFDDQFSVERPDGSNFTLKIRSTKLEDSAMYFCASRGQNNQPQHFGDGTRLSIL.

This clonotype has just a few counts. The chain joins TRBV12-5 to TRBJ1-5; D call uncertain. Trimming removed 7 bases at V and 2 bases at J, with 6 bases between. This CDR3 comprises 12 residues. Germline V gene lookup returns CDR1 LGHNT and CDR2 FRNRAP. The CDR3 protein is CASVGGNQPQHF. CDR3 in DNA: TGTGCTAGTGTCGGGGGCAATCAGCCCCAGCATTTT.

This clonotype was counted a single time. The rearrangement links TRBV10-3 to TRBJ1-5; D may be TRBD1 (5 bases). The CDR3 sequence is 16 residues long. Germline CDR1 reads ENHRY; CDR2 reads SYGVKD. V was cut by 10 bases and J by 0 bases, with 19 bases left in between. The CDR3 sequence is CASRRAGGASNQPQHF. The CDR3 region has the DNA TGTGCCAGCAGGAGGGCCGGAGGGGCTAGCAATCAGCCCCAGCATTTT.

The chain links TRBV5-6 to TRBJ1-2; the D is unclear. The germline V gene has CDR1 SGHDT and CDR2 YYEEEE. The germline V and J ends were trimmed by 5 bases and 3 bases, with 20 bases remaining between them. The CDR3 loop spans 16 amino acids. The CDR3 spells CASSFKVGSSHYGYTF. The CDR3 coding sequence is TGTGCCAGCAGTTTTAAAGTCGGCAGCAGCCACTATGGCTACACCTTC.

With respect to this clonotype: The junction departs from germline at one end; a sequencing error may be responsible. The CDR3 nucleotides are TGTGGCAGCAGCTTAGGAGGGGAGGGGAACTATGGCTACACCTTC. This encodes CGSSLGGEGNYGYTF. This chain uses TRBV2 with TRBJ1-2; D perhaps matches TRBD1 (5 bases). Germline V lookup: CDR1 SNHLY, CDR2 FYNNEI. There are 15 residues in the CDR3.

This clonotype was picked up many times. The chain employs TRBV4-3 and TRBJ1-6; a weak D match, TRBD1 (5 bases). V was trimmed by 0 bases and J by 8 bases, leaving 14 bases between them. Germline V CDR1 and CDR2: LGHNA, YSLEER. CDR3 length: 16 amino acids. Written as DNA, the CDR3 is TGCGCCAGCAGCCAAGATTCCGGGACCACTTATTCACCCCTCCACTTT. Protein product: CASSQDSGTTYSPLHF.

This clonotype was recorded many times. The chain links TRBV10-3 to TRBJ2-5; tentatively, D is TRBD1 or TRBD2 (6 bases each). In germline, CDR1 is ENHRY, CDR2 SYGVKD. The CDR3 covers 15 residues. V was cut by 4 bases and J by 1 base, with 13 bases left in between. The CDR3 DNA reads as TGTGCCATCAGTGCGGGGGCCGCAACCCAAGAGACCCAGTACTTC. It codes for CAISAGAATQETQYF.

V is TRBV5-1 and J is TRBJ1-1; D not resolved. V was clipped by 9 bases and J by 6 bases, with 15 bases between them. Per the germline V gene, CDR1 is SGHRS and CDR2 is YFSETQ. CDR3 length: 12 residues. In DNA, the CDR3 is TGCGCCATACCACGGCGGGCGGCTGAAGCTTTCTTT. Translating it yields CAIPRRAAEAFF. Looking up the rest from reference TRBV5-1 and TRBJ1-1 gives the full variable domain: KAGVTQTPRYLIKTRGQQVTLSCSPISGHRSVSWYQQTPGQGLQFLFEYFSETQRNKGNFPGRFSGRQFSNSRSEMNVSTLELGDSALYLCAIPRRAAEAFFGQGTRLTVV.

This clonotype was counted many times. The CDR3, as DNA: TGTGCCAGCGACGACGGACAGTTGAACACCGGGGAGCTGTTTTTT. The encoded protein is CASDDGQLNTGELFF. This chain uses TRBV7-9 with TRBJ2-2; D may be TRBD1 (6 bases). Germline CDR1 reads SEHNR; CDR2 reads FQNEAQ (reference sequence). The V gene lost 8 bases and the J gene lost 1 base, with 14 bases spanning the gap. The CDR3 length is 15 residues.

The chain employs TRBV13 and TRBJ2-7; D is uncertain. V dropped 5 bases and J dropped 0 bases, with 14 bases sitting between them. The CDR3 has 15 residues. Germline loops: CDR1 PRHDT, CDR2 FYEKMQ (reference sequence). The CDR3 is CASSPGRSPSYEQYF. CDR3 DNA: TGTGCCAGCAGCCCCGGACGGTCTCCCTCCTACGAGCAGTACTTC.

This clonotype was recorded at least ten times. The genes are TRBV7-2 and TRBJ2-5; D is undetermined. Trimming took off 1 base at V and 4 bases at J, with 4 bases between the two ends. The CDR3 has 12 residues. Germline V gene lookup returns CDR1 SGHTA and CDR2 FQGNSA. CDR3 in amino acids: CASSLVTETQYF. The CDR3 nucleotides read TGTGCCAGCAGCTTAGTAACAGAGACCCAGTACTTC.

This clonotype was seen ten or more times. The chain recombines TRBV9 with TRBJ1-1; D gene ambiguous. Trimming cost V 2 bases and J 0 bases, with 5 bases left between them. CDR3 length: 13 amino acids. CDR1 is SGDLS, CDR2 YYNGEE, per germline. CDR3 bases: TGTGCCAGCAGCGTTGCCATGAACACTGAAGCTTTCTTT. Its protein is CASSVAMNTEAFF.

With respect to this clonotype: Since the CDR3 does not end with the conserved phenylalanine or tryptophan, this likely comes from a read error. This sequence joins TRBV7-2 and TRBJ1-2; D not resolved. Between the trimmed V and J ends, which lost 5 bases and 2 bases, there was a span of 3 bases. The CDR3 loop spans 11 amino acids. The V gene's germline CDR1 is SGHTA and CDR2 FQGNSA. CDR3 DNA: TGTGCCAGCAGCGTGAACTATGGCTACACCTCC. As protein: CASSVNYGYTS.

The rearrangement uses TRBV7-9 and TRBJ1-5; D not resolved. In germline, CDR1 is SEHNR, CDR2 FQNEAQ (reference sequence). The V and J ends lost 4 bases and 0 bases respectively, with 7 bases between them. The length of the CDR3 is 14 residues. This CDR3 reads CASSSSVSNQPQHF. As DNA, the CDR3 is TGTGCCAGCAGCTCATCGGTTAGCAATCAGCCCCAGCATTTT. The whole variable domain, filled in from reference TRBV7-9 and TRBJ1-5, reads DTGVSQNPRHKITKRGQNVTFRCDPISEHNRLYWYRQTLGQGPEFLTYFQNEAQLEKSRLLSDRFSAERPKGSFSTLEIQRTEQGDSAMYLCASSSSVSNQPQHFGDGTRLSIL.

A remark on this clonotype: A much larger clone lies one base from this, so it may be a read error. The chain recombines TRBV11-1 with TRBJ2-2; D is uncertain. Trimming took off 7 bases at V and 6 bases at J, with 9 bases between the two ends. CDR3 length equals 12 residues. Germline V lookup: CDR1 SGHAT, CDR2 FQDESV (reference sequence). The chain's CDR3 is CASIRIAGELFF. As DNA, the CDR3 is TGTGCCAGCATCAGGATTGCCGGGGAGCTGTTTTTT.

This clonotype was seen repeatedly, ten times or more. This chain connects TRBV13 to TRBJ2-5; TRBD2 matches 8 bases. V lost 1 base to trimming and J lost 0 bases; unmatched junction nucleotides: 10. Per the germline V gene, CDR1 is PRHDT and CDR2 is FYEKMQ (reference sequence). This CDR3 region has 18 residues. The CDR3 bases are TGTGCCAGCAGCTTAGTCCGGGGGGGTGTGCCAAACCAAGAGACCCAGTACTTC. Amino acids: CASSLVRGGVPNQETQYF.

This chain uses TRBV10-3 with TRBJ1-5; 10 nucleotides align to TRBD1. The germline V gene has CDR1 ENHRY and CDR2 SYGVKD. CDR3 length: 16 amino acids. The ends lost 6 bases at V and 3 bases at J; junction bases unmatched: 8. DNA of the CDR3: TGTGCCATCAGCCGGACAGGGGGTGATGCCAATCAGCCCCAGCATTTT. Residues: CAISRTGGDANQPQHF.

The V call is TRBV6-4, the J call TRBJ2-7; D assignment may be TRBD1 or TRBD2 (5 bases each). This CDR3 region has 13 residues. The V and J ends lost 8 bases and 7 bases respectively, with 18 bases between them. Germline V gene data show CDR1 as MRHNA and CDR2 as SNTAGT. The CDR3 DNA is TGTGCCAGCTCCCGGCTCTTTGGGGGAGAGCAGTACTTC. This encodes CASSRLFGGEQYF.

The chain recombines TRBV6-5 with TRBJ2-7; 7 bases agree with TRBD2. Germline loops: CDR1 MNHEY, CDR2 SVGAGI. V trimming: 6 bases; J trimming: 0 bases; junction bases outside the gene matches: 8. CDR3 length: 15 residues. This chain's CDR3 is CASSLTSESSYEQYF. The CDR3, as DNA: TGTGCCAGCAGCCTCACTAGCGAGAGCTCCTACGAGCAGTACTTC.